Listed below are T cell receptor beta chains from one sample, sequenced in a study of human T cells and chemical hapten exposure. TCRdb independently ran MiXCR on the RACE reads; one entry per CDR3 protein. Here the sample spans about 51,000 distinct CDR3 sequences, 9.4% being singletons. Specimen: whole blood, collected in connection with sensitization to the hapten diphenylcyclopropenone (DPC). The origin of the receptors is a woman aged 40 to 50 with alopecia areata. Some clones in this sample may be carry-over from other donors' samples. CDR3s include the opening cysteine and the closing phenylalanine or tryptophan. D genes are given only for firm matches. Clone size is shown for a subset of rows, as once, few, many or a class of expanded clone.

D gene	V gene	J gene	clone size	CDR3 protein	CDR3 DNA
.	TRBV30	TRBJ2-1	few	CAWADYNEQFF	TGTGCCTGGGCAGACTACAATGAGCAGTTCTTC
.	TRBV28	TRBJ2-3	many	CASSSHTSDTQYF	TGTGCCAGCAGTTCTCATACCTCAGATACGCAGTATTTT
TRBD1	TRBV6-4	TRBJ2-3	many	CASRPLGQAGSDTQYF	TGTGCCAGCAGGCCTCTCGGACAGGCCGGGTCAGATACGCAGTATTTT
.	TRBV7-2	TRBJ1-5	many	CASLSLHFLNQPQHF	TGTGCCAGCCTCAGCCTGCATTTTCTTAATCAGCCCCAGCATTTT
.	TRBV7-6	TRBJ2-7	many	CASIDSRAGRTYEQYF	TGTGCCAGCATAGACTCTCGGGCAGGGAGGACCTACGAGCAGTACTTC
.	TRBV12-3/TRBV12-4	TRBJ2-5	.	CASSFGLETQYF	TGTGCCAGCAGTTTCGGGTTGGAGACCCAGTACTTC
.	TRBV4-2	TRBJ2-7	few	CASSHLSGPSAYEQYF	TGTGCCAGCAGCCACCTTTCAGGACCTTCTGCCTACGAGCAGTACTTC
.	TRBV14	TRBJ2-5	many	CASSTGGRGWEETQYF	TGTGCCAGCAGCACGGGCGGCAGGGGCTGGGAAGAGACCCAGTACTTC
.	TRBV6-2/TRBV6-3	TRBJ1-1	many	CATLRQERYSNTEAFF	TGTGCCACCCTGCGACAGGAAAGGTATTCGAACACTGAAGCTTTCTTT
TRBD1	TRBV18	TRBJ1-2	.	CASSGDRTSNYGYTF	TGTGCCAGCTCTGGGGACAGGACCTCTAACTATGGCTACACCTTC
TRBD2	TRBV6-5	TRBJ2-3	few	CASSWASGGTDTQYF	TGTGCCAGCAGTTGGGCTAGCGGGGGAACAGATACGCAGTATTTT
.	TRBV7-6	TRBJ2-3	few	CASSLRLAGETQYF	TGTGCCAGCAGCTTAAGGTTGGCAGGCGAGACGCAGTATTTT
.	TRBV20-1	TRBJ1-5	many	CSARNLGGDSQPQHF	TGCAGTGCTAGAAATCTGGGGGGGGATAGCCAGCCCCAGCATTTT
TRBD1	TRBV7-9	TRBJ1-4	many	CASSAPGQNEKLFF	TGTGCCAGCAGTGCCCCGGGACAGAATGAAAAACTGTTTTTT
TRBD1	TRBV2	TRBJ1-5	few	CASSVAAGGMQPQHF	TGTGCCAGCAGTGTGGCGGCAGGGGGGATGCAGCCCCAGCATTTT
TRBD2	TRBV11-1	TRBJ2-1	many	CASSPSGILYNEQFF	TGTGCCAGCAGCCCTAGCGGGATCCTTTACAATGAGCAGTTCTTC
.	TRBV4-2	TRBJ1-3	many	CASSQAQASTSGNTIYF	TGTGCCAGCAGCCAAGCGCAGGCCTCCACCTCTGGAAACACCATATATTTT
TRBD2	TRBV27	TRBJ2-2	.	CASSPRLGGAGELFF	TGTGCCAGCAGTCCCCGACTGGGAGGGGCCGGGGAGCTGTTTTTT
.	TRBV20-1	TRBJ1-5	many	CSARARGSEQPQHF	TGCAGTGCTAGAGCCCGGGGCTCAGAACAGCCCCAGCATTTT
TRBD1	TRBV4-1	TRBJ1-3	many	CASSQDRTGPGNTIYF	TGCGCCAGCAGCCAAGATCGGACAGGTCCTGGAAACACCATATATTTT
.	TRBV18	TRBJ1-1	many	CASSSGPDTEAFF	TGTGCCAGCTCATCGGGTCCGGATACTGAAGCTTTCTTT
.	TRBV7-2	TRBJ2-3	few	CASSITQGDTQYF	TGTGCCAGCAGCATAACCCAGGGCGATACGCAGTATTTT
TRBD2	TRBV12-3/TRBV12-4	TRBJ2-1	many	CASSSGGKGDNEQFF	TGTGCCAGCAGTTCGGGGGGGAAAGGCGACAATGAGCAGTTCTTC
.	TRBV5-4	TRBJ1-3	many	CASSEFTSGNTIYF	TGTGCCAGCAGTGAGTTCACCTCTGGAAACACCATATATTTT
TRBD2	TRBV6-4	TRBJ2-3	many	CASSASGGADTQYF	TGTGCCAGCAGTGCTAGCGGGGGGGCCGATACGCAGTATTTT
.	TRBV6-1	TRBJ2-7	.	CASLAGPGHEQYF	TGTGCCAGCCTCGCAGGTCCAGGTCACGAGCAGTACTTC
TRBD2	TRBV10-3	TRBJ2-3	.	CAIRIAGVEATQYF	TGTGCCATCAGAATAGCGGGGGTTGAAGCTACGCAGTATTTT
.	TRBV29-1	TRBJ2-7	many	CSVERGSYEQYF	TGCAGCGTTGAAAGGGGGAGCTACGAGCAGTACTTC
TRBD2	TRBV4-3	TRBJ2-1	.	CASSQDGGGHHSYNEQFF	TGCGCCAGCAGCCAAGATGGCGGGGGGCACCATTCCTACAATGAGCAGTTCTTC
.	TRBV7-2	TRBJ2-5	.	CASSLEASGGTQYF	TGTGCCAGCAGCTTAGAGGCCTCCGGGGGGACCCAGTACTTC
TRBD2	TRBV12-3/TRBV12-4	TRBJ2-4	many	CASRPTSQNIQYF	TGTGCCAGCAGGCCGACTAGCCAAAACATTCAGTACTTC